Below are 32 T cell receptor beta chains sequenced from a single sample in a study of T cell responses to AZD1222 COVID-19 vaccine. Method: immunoSEQ multiplex PCR; TCRdb's copy keeps in-frame clones and lacks some. The profile shows under 140,000 clones, roughly 90% of them singletons. The sample here was peripheral blood, taken 28 days after the second AZD1222 dose. The receptors originated from an adult who received the AZD1222 COVID-19 vaccine.

The chain combines TRBV27 with TRBJ2-1; D remains unclear. Germline V gene data show CDR1 as MNHEY and CDR2 as SMNVEV (reference sequence). This CDR3 is built from 11 residues. Trimming removed 3 bases at V and 4 bases at J, with 1 base between. CDR3 sequence reads: CASSLYNEQFF. CDR3 DNA: TGTGCCAGCAGTTTGTACAATGAGCAGTTCTTC.

V is TRBV27 and J is TRBJ1-5; no clear D. Between the trimmed V and J ends, which lost 3 bases and 0 bases, there was a span of 12 bases. CDR1 and CDR2 (germline): MNHEY, SMNVEV (reference sequence). This CDR3 spans 16 amino acids. The CDR3 reads CASSFAADHSNQPQHF. The CDR3 nucleotides are TGTGCCAGCAGTTTTGCGGCAGACCATAGCAATCAGCCCCAGCATTTT.

V is TRBV4-1 and J is TRBJ2-1; D unclear. Trimming removed 3 bases at V and 9 bases at J, with 12 bases between. The CDR3 sequence is 13 residues long. The germline gives CDR1 MGHRA, CDR2 YSYEKL. The CDR3 region has the DNA TGCGCCAGCAGCCAGCGAGCCGAGTTTGAGCAGTTCTTC. As protein: CASSQRAEFEQFF.

This clone has a handful of counts. This chain joins TRBV10-1 and TRBJ2-7; 10 bases line up with TRBD1. The CDR3 has 15 residues. V dropped 4 bases and J dropped 2; count of bases not matched to a gene: 5. Germline CDR1 is WNHNN and CDR2 is SYGVQD (reference sequence). CDR3 sequence: CASSVDRGPAYEQYF. In DNA, the CDR3 is TGCGCCAGCAGTGTTGACAGGGGGCCAGCCTACGAGCAGTACTTC.

This sequence joins TRBV6-5 and TRBJ1-1; D remains ambiguous. Germline lookup yields CDR1 MNHEY and CDR2 SVGAGI. Trimming stripped 10 bases from V and 0 bases from J, with 18 bases between. The CDR3 extends over 15 amino acids. CDR3 DNA sequence: TGTGCCACGCGGAACGGCATCGGAATGAACACTGAAGCTTTCTTT. Translation gives CATRNGIGMNTEAFF.

The chain employs TRBV9 and TRBJ2-2; D is perhaps TRBD1 (5 bases). Trimming shortened V by 0 bases and J by 4 bases, and 10 bases separated the two germline ends. This CDR3 region has 15 residues. Germline values: CDR1 SGDLS, CDR2 YYNGEE. CDR3 region: CASSVDGATTGELFF. The CDR3 DNA sequence: TGTGCCAGCAGCGTAGATGGGGCAACCACCGGGGAGCTGTTTTTT.

This clone has a single count. The genes are TRBV11-3 and TRBJ1-2, with D unresolved. Germline V gene lookup returns CDR1 SGHNT and CDR2 YENEEA. V was clipped by 6 bases and J by 3 bases, with 8 bases between them. This CDR3 is built from 12 residues. The DNA of the CDR3 is TGTGCCAGCAGTCACAGTGACTATGGCTACACCTTC. Translation: CASSHSDYGYTF.

This chain connects TRBV19 to TRBJ1-6, with 8 nucleotides matching TRBD1. V was pared by 5 bases and J by 17 bases, with 5 bases of the junction left unmatched. The CDR3 totals 11 residues. Germline V CDR1 and CDR2: LNHDA, SQIVND (reference sequence). The CDR3 spells CASSPGQGIHF. In nucleotides, the CDR3 is TGTGCCAGTAGTCCTGGACAGGGAATCCACTTT.

The J gene is TRBJ1-1, the V gene TRBV6-5; the D is unclear. Trimming left V 1 base short and J 0 bases short, with 3 bases between. The CDR3 totals 13 residues. Germline-derived CDR1 and CDR2 are MNHEY and SVGAGI. The CDR3 DNA is TGTGCCAGCAGTTACTTGTTGAACACTGAAGCTTTCTTT. Encoded protein: CASSYLLNTEAFF.

The V call is TRBV5-5, the J call TRBJ1-2, with 9 bases matching TRBD1. Germline V CDR1 and CDR2: SGHKS, YYEKEE (reference sequence). This CDR3 is 16 amino acids long. The ends lost 2 bases at V and 7 bases at J; junction bases unmatched: 12. CDR3 in DNA: TGTGCCAGCAGCTTTGGTTCCGGACAGGGGAAATTTGGCTACACCTTC. It codes for CASSFGSGQGKFGYTF.

J is TRBJ1-5 and V is TRBV5-8; a weak D match, TRBD1 (5 bases). The V end lost 1 base, the J end lost 3 bases, and 8 bases lay between the germline ends. Germline V gene lookup returns CDR1 SGHTS and CDR2 YDEGEE. CDR3 length equals 14 residues. CDR3 DNA: TGTGCCAGCAGCTTGTGGGGGAACAATCAGCCCCAGCATTTT. This encodes CASSLWGNNQPQHF.

The gene calls are TRBV18 and TRBJ2-5; 9 positions match TRBD1. This CDR3 region has 14 residues. CDR1 is KGHSH, CDR2 LQKENI, per germline. After removal of 4 bases from V and 5 bases from J, the junction contained 5 bases not matched to a gene. CDR3 sequence reads: CASSLNRGQETQYF. In DNA form, the CDR3 reads TGTGCCAGCTCACTGAACAGGGGGCAGGAGACCCAGTACTTC.

The rearrangement uses TRBV19 and TRBJ2-7; D remains ambiguous. Between the trimmed V and J ends, which lost 1 base and 3 bases, there was a span of 10 bases. Germline V gene data show CDR1 as LNHDA and CDR2 as SQIVND (reference sequence). The CDR3 contains 14 residues. For the CDR3, the DNA is TGTGCCAGTAGTATAGGGCCCGAGAGCTACGAGCAGTACTTC. The encoded protein is CASSIGPESYEQYF.

This chain uses TRBV7-9 with TRBJ2-7; D is perhaps TRBD1 (6 bases). CDR3 length equals 12 residues. Trimming pared 2 bases from V and 7 bases from J, leaving 9 bases between. Germline V lookup: CDR1 SEHNR, CDR2 FQNEAQ (reference sequence). CDR3 sequence (DNA): TGTGCCAGCAGCTTACCCCAGGGGGAGCAGTACTTC. It is translated as CASSLPQGEQYF.

This clone was seen many times. The V gene is TRBV5-4, the J gene TRBJ2-7, with 8 bases that match TRBD2. Germline V gene sequence: CDR1 SGHNT, CDR2 YYREEE (reference sequence). V lost 4 bases, J lost 4 bases, and 16 bases stayed unmatched. The CDR3 has 17 amino acids. CDR3 nucleotides: TGTGCCAGCAGCCTCTCCGTTAGCGGGACAAAATATTACGAGCAGTACTTC. Translation gives CASSLSVSGTKYYEQYF.

This chain uses TRBV10-3 with TRBJ1-3; weak D call: TRBD1 (5 bases). This CDR3 spans 14 amino acids. Deletions cut 10 bases from V and 1 base from J, with 14 bases between. Germline lookup yields CDR1 ENHRY and CDR2 SYGVKD. CDR3 sequence (DNA): TGTGCCACAAGGAGAGGGGATTCTGGAAACACCATATATTTT. This encodes CATRRGDSGNTIYF.

The chain uses TRBV19 and TRBJ2-1; D unresolved. CDR3 size: 15 residues. Germline values: CDR1 LNHDA, CDR2 SQIVND (reference sequence). V was clipped by 3 bases and J by 8 bases, with 17 bases between them. Here the CDR3 reads CASSIEANVGYEQFF. The CDR3 nucleotides are TGTGCCAGTAGTATTGAGGCCAACGTCGGGTATGAGCAGTTCTTC. Looking up the rest from reference TRBV19 and TRBJ2-1 gives the full variable domain: DGGITQSPKYLFRKEGQNVTLSCEQNLNHDAMYWYRQDPGQGLRLIYYSQIVNDFQKGDIAEGYSVSREKKESFPLTVTSAQKNPTAFYLCASSIEANVGYEQFFGPGTRLTVL.

The chain recombines TRBV28 with TRBJ1-1; no reliable D call. V was shortened by 2 bases and J by 4 bases, with 11 bases between the two germline ends. Looked up from germline, CDR1 is MDHEN and CDR2 is SYDVKM. This CDR3 has 14 amino acids. For the CDR3, the DNA is TGTGCCAGCAGTTTAGGGCTGCGGACCACTGAAGCTTTCTTT. Its protein product is CASSLGLRTTEAFF.

V usage is TRBV25-1 and J usage is TRBJ2-5; D ambiguous. CDR3 length equals 16 residues. In germline, CDR1 is MGHDK, CDR2 SYGVNS. Trimming cost V 1 base and J 1 base, with 13 bases left between them. The CDR3 loop is CASSESGQAVQETQYF. The CDR3 DNA sequence: TGTGCCAGCAGTGAATCTGGGCAGGCGGTCCAAGAGACCCAGTACTTC.

The chain uses TRBV12-3 or TRBV12-4 and TRBJ1-5, with D unclear. The CDR3 spans 12 residues. The V end was cut by 3 bases, the J end by 5 bases, with 5 bases between. CDR3 coding DNA: TGTGCCAGCAGTTTTGAATATCAGCCCCAGCATTTT. Its protein product is CASSFEYQPQHF.

The rearrangement joins TRBV27 to TRBJ1-1; D possibly corresponds to TRBD1 (6 bases). The CDR3 is 15 residues long. V lost 2 bases to trimming and J lost 0 bases, with 10 bases between them. The germline CDR1 and CDR2 sequences are MNHEY and SMNVEV (reference sequence). The CDR3 reads CASSLRAGVNTEAFF. In nucleotides, the CDR3 is TGTGCCAGCAGTTTACGGGCAGGGGTGAACACTGAAGCTTTCTTT.

This chain joins TRBV9 and TRBJ2-1; D is unclear. Germline assignment: CDR1 SGDLS and CDR2 YYNGEE. This CDR3 spans 16 amino acids. V gave up 3 bases and J gave up 9 bases, with 22 bases separating them. CDR3 nucleotides: TGTGCCAGCAGCGCCCAAAGTATCGAGACGTCCATTGAGCAGTTCTTC. It specifies CASSAQSIETSIEQFF.

V usage is TRBV3-1 (or the pseudogene TRBV3-2) and J usage is TRBJ2-2; tentatively, D is TRBD1 (6 bases). Trimming removed 5 bases at V and 0 bases at J, with 19 bases between. The CDR3 is 18 residues long. The germline V gene has CDR1 LGHDT and CDR2 YNNKEL (reference sequence). CDR3 nucleotides: TGTGCCAGCAGCAGATCGTTGGACAGATTAGCGAACACCGGGGAGCTGTTTTTT. Encoded protein: CASSRSLDRLANTGELFF.

This clone was seen more than once but under ten times. The chain links TRBV2 to TRBJ1-4, with TRBD1 identical over 10 bases. The V and J ends lost 5 bases and 6 bases, in that order; junction bases with no gene match: 6. The germline V gene has CDR1 SNHLY and CDR2 FYNNEI. This CDR3 is 15 amino acids long. The CDR3 reads CASSQKDRGYEKLFF. The CDR3 DNA reads as TGTGCCAGCAGTCAAAAGGACAGGGGGTATGAAAAACTGTTTTTT.

This CDR3 reads CASGIAGGDSPLHF. The DNA of the CDR3 is TGTGCCAGCGGAATTGCAGGGGGCGATTCACCCCTCCACTTT. This sequence joins TRBV27 and TRBJ1-6, with 8 nucleotides matching TRBD1. Germline loops: CDR1 MNHEY, CDR2 SMNVEV (reference sequence). J was trimmed by 8 bases and V by 8 bases; bases with no gene match: 8. The CDR3 has 14 amino acids.

This clone was seen only once. V and J are TRBV28 and TRBJ2-7; 7 bases are shared with TRBD2. The V gene end was trimmed by 5 bases and the J gene end by 4 bases; junction bases not matched to a gene: 11. Germline assignment: CDR1 MDHEN and CDR2 SYDVKM. This CDR3 is 15 amino acids long. This CDR3 reads CASSPPGRGSYEQYF. Here the CDR3 DNA reads TGTGCCAGCAGTCCCCCAGGGAGGGGATCATACGAGCAGTACTTC.

This chain uses TRBV7-6 with TRBJ2-2; perhaps TRBD1 as D (6 bases). V shed 5 bases and J shed 3 bases, with 13 bases lying between them. The CDR3 covers 15 residues. Germline V gene lookup returns CDR1 SGHVS and CDR2 FNYEAQ. In DNA, the CDR3 is TGTGCCAGCAGCCCCAGACAGGAACACACCGGGGAGCTGTTTTTT. Its translation: CASSPRQEHTGELFF.

This chain links TRBV28 with TRBJ1-2; D perhaps matches TRBD1 (5 bases). Germline lookup yields CDR1 MDHEN and CDR2 SYDVKM. V shed 5 bases and J shed 7 bases, with 11 bases lying between them. There are 12 residues in the CDR3. In DNA, the CDR3 is TGTGCCAGCAGTCTCCAGGGAATTGGCTACACCTTC. This codes for CASSLQGIGYTF.

The V gene is TRBV19, the J gene TRBJ2-3; D gene unclear. V shed 9 bases and J shed 0 bases, with 13 bases lying between them. CDR3 length: 14 amino acids. The germline CDR1 and CDR2 sequences are LNHDA and SQIVND (reference sequence). The CDR3 region has the DNA TGTGCCAGCAAGAAGACGGTCAGCACAGATACGCAGTATTTT. This codes for CASKKTVSTDTQYF.

J is TRBJ1-4 and V is TRBV5-4, with D hard to call. V was shortened by 4 bases and J by 5 bases, with 9 bases between the two germline ends. Germline V gene data show CDR1 as SGHNT and CDR2 as YYREEE (reference sequence). This CDR3 region has 13 residues. The CDR3 region has the DNA TGTGCCAGCAGCCTCGACGGAAATGAAAAACTGTTTTTT. It codes for CASSLDGNEKLFF.

The chain has TRBV28 and TRBJ2-7, with 12 bases aligning to TRBD2. This CDR3 is built from 14 residues. Germline V gene data show CDR1 as MDHEN and CDR2 as SYDVKM. V lost 6 bases, J lost 5 bases, and 5 bases stayed unmatched. This CDR3 is CASSSSGRAHEQYF. CDR3 nucleotides: TGTGCCAGCAGCTCTAGCGGGAGGGCACACGAGCAGTACTTC. Filled out from reference TRBV28 and TRBJ2-7, the complete variable domain reads DVKVTQSSRYLVKRTGEKVFLECVQDMDHENMFWYRQDPGLGLRLIYFSYDVKMKEKGDIPEGYSVSREKKERFSLILESASTNQTSMYLCASSSSGRAHEQYFGPGTRLTVT.

V is TRBV9 and J is TRBJ2-5, with TRBD1 matching 11 bases. The V and J ends lost 3 bases and 5 bases, in that order; junction bases with no gene match: 3. This CDR3 spans 14 amino acids. Germline lookup yields CDR1 SGDLS and CDR2 YYNGEE. The CDR3 bases are TGTGCCAGCAGCGGGGACAGGGGGAGGGAGACCCAGTACTTC. Translation: CASSGDRGRETQYF.